Following are 30 T cell receptor beta chains from one sample sequenced in a study of shared clonotypes between healthy human individuals. Naive CD8 cells lacked CD45RO, underwent positive selection for CCR7 and left out terminally differentiated effector memory CD45RA+ cells. The protocol was immunoSEQ multiplex PCR, while the TCRdb copy is restricted to in-frame clones and leaves out a portion. The sample holds some 2,100,000 clones, about 93% seen once. Sequences were obtained from naive CD8+ T cells from PBMCs. These receptors were obtained from a man in his late teens or twenties in good health. Some clones in this sample may be carry-over from other donors' samples.

This clone was seen a single time. The chain links TRBV7-9 to TRBJ2-6; TRBD1 matches at 7 bases. This CDR3 region has 19 residues. Germline CDR1 is SEHNR and CDR2 is FQNEAQ (reference sequence). The junction had 11 bases not matched to a gene; V was cut back by 2 bases and J by 1 base. The CDR3 DNA follows: TGTGCCAGCAGCTTATCGACAGGGAATATTGGTTCTGGGGCCAACGTCCTGACTTTC. Translating it yields CASSLSTGNIGSGANVLTF.

This clone appeared a single time. The chain has TRBV9 and TRBJ2-1; 14 nucleotides align to TRBD2. This CDR3 has 19 amino acids. Trimming at V came to 3 bases and at J to 6 bases, leaving 14 bases not matched to a gene. In germline, CDR1 is SGDLS, CDR2 YYNGEE. This CDR3 is CASSDPGTSGRQSVNEQFF. The DNA for the CDR3 is TGTGCCAGCAGCGACCCCGGGACTAGCGGGAGACAATCCGTCAATGAGCAGTTCTTC.

The chain has TRBV7-3 and TRBJ2-1; D ambiguous. V was trimmed by 3 bases and J by 3 bases, leaving 6 bases between them. CDR3 length: 13 amino acids. Germline values: CDR1 SGHTA, CDR2 FQGTGA. The DNA of the CDR3 is TGTGCCAGCAGCTTGGAGAGCTACAATGAGCAGTTCTTC. It codes for CASSLESYNEQFF.

The V call is TRBV7-9, the J call TRBJ2-2; D gene uncertain. The CDR3 is 14 amino acids. From germline, CDR1 is SEHNR and CDR2 FQNEAQ (reference sequence). Deletions cut 5 bases from V and 6 bases from J, with 13 bases between. The DNA of the CDR3 is TGTGCCAGCAGCGCGCTGTGGGTCGCCGGGGAGCTGTTTTTT. It is translated as CASSALWVAGELFF.

The V gene is TRBV7-2, the J gene TRBJ1-5; perhaps TRBD1 as D (6 bases). Trimming removed 1 base at V and 2 bases at J, with 9 bases between. Per the germline V gene, CDR1 is SGHTA and CDR2 is FQGNSA. This CDR3 spans 15 amino acids. The CDR3 protein is CASSLGRGGNQPQHF. The CDR3 DNA is TGTGCCAGCAGCTTAGGCAGGGGTGGCAATCAGCCCCAGCATTTT.

CDR3: CASSVADSGAFYEQYF. The CDR3 DNA reads as TGTGCCAGCAGCGTAGCTGACTCCGGGGCGTTTTACGAGCAGTACTTC. This chain uses TRBV9 with TRBJ2-7; D is tentatively TRBD1 or TRBD2 (5 bases each). This CDR3 region has 16 residues. Germline V CDR1 and CDR2: SGDLS, YYNGEE. V was pared by 0 bases and J by 4 bases, with 17 bases between. Variable domain in full (rest from reference TRBV9 and TRBJ2-7): DSGVTQTPKHLITATGQRVTLRCSPRSGDLSVYWYQQSLDQGLQFLIQYYNGEERAKGNILERFSAQQFPDLHSELNLSSLELGDSALYFCASSVADSGAFYEQYFGPGTRLTVT.

This clone appeared once. The chain is built from TRBV6-6 and TRBJ1-4, with TRBD1 as a possible D gene (5 bases). This CDR3 comprises 11 residues. Germline V CDR1 and CDR2: MNHNY, SVGAGI (reference sequence). With 6 bases removed from V and 8 bases from J, the gap between germline ends came to 7 bases. The CDR3 nucleotides are TGTGCCAGCAGCGAGGGGGAAAAACTGTTTTTT. It translates to CASSEGEKLFF.

The rearrangement links TRBV6-5 to TRBJ2-1; maybe TRBD2 (6 bases). Looked up from germline, CDR1 is MNHEY and CDR2 is SVGAGI. Trimming removed 1 base from V and 7 bases from J, with 14 bases in between. The CDR3 has 15 residues. The CDR3 is CASSYFGTGENEQFF. The CDR3 nucleotides are TGTGCCAGCAGTTACTTCGGGACGGGGGAAAATGAGCAGTTCTTC.

V and J are TRBV6-4 and TRBJ1-1; a weak D match, TRBD1 (6 bases). V was cut by 4 bases and J by 7 bases, with 13 bases left in between. This CDR3 comprises 13 residues. The germline gives CDR1 MRHNA, CDR2 SNTAGT. In DNA form, the CDR3 reads TGTGCCAGCAGTGCGTCACAGGGCTTTGAAGCTTTCTTT. Protein sequence: CASSASQGFEAFF.

As to this clone: A junction end diverges from the germline sequence, so it may reflect a read error. The genes are TRBV4-2 and TRBJ2-1, with TRBD2 matching over 14 bases. Germline lookup yields CDR1 LGHNA and CDR2 YNFKEQ. The CDR3 length is 18 residues. CDR3 loop: CASRGLAGVQISSNEQFF. For the CDR3, the DNA is TGTGCCAGCAGGGGACTAGCGGGAGTTCAAATTTCCTCCAATGAGCAGTTCTTC.

The CDR3: CASSDRFALFF. Written as DNA, the CDR3 is TGTGCCAGCAGCGACAGGTTTGCGCTGTTTTTT. The chain combines TRBV6-5 with TRBJ1-4, with D possibly matching TRBD1 (6 bases). V dropped 6 bases and J dropped 14 bases, with 13 bases sitting between them. Germline values: CDR1 MNHEY, CDR2 SVGAGI. This CDR3 is built from 11 residues.

CDR3 sequence (DNA): TGTGCCAGCAGCTTAGGCCGGGGACACCTGAACACTGAAGCTTTCTTT. Its translation is CASSLGRGHLNTEAFF. The genes are TRBV13 and TRBJ1-1; D is perhaps TRBD1 (6 bases). CDR1 is PRHDT, CDR2 FYEKMQ, per germline (reference sequence). The ends were cut back, 0 bases at V and 0 bases at J, with 11 bases in the middle. This CDR3 region has 16 residues.

The chain employs TRBV6-6 and TRBJ2-7; D may be TRBD2 (6 bases). V lost 5 bases and J lost 0, with 14 bases in between. Germline V gives CDR1 MNHNY, CDR2 SVGAGI (reference sequence). This CDR3 has 15 residues. Written as DNA, the CDR3 is TGTGCCAGCAGTACCCCAGGAGGGAGCTCCTACGAGCAGTACTTC. It translates to CASSTPGGSSYEQYF.

The chain couples TRBV6-6 to TRBJ2-5, with D possibly called TRBD1 or TRBD2 (6 bases each). Germline CDR1 MNHNY, CDR2 SVGAGI (reference sequence). V was clipped by 5 bases and J by 5 bases, with 15 bases between them. This CDR3 region has 14 residues. CDR3 sequence: CASSPDRRGETQYF. The DNA of the CDR3 is TGTGCCAGCAGTCCCGACAGGAGGGGCGAGACCCAGTACTTC.

This clone was recorded once. The chain carries TRBV7-3 and TRBJ2-1; D gene ambiguous. The V end lost 6 bases, the J end lost 8 bases, and 14 bases lay between the germline ends. The CDR3 totals 13 residues. Germline V lookup: CDR1 SGHTA, CDR2 FQGTGA. CDR3 in DNA: TGTGCCAGCAGTTTCGCCGCGGTGGATGAGCAGTTCTTC. This translates into CASSFAAVDEQFF.

This CDR3 is CASSLQGQDGYTF. The CDR3 region has the DNA TGTGCCAGCAGCCTACAGGGACAGGATGGCTACACCTTC. The J gene is TRBJ1-2, the V gene TRBV13; 8 nucleotides match TRBD1. Germline-derived CDR1 and CDR2 are PRHDT and FYEKMQ (reference sequence). The CDR3 runs to 13 residues. Losses at the gene ends were 5 bases for V and 6 bases for J; bases not matched to a gene: 5.

This chain connects TRBV28 to TRBJ1-1; D call uncertain. The CDR3 consists of 13 residues. Germline assignment: CDR1 MDHEN and CDR2 SYDVKM. Trimming took 3 bases from V and 4 from J, leaving 9 bases between them. The CDR3 nucleotides read TGTGCCAGCAGTTTTCCCCCGGGCACTGAAGCTTTCTTT. It codes for CASSFPPGTEAFF.

The CDR3 nucleotides read TGTGCCAGCATGCTAGGGACATTCGGAAACTACGAGCAGTACTTC. It codes for CASMLGTFGNYEQYF. V usage is TRBV6-1 and J usage is TRBJ2-7; TRBD1 might be the D (6 bases). V was cut by 7 bases and J by 3 bases, with 19 bases left in between. Germline V CDR1 and CDR2: MNHNS, SASEGT. This CDR3 is built from 15 residues.

In this sample, this clone turned up a few times. The chain links TRBV7-9 to TRBJ1-1; the match to TRBD1 covers 10 bases. Germline V gene lookup returns CDR1 SEHNR and CDR2 FQNEAQ (reference sequence). Germline trimming cut 5 bases from V and 5 bases from J; bases unmatched to any gene: 8. The CDR3 extends over 15 amino acids. For the CDR3, the DNA is TGTGCCAGCAGCCCGTCGGGACAGGGGAAAACTGAAGCTTTCTTT. Amino acids: CASSPSGQGKTEAFF.

The chain has TRBV13 and TRBJ2-7; TRBD2 matches at 8 bases. Germline CDR1 is PRHDT and CDR2 is FYEKMQ (reference sequence). Germline trimming cut 5 bases from V and 4 bases from J; bases unmatched to any gene: 10. There are 15 residues in the CDR3. The CDR3 region is CASSPAGGGGYEQYF. The CDR3 nucleotides read TGTGCCAGCAGCCCTGCCGGGGGGGGCGGGTACGAGCAGTACTTC.

The J gene is TRBJ2-3, the V gene TRBV28, with D tentatively TRBD1 (6 bases). Germline V lookup: CDR1 MDHEN, CDR2 SYDVKM. The V end was cut by 8 bases, the J end by 1 base, with 25 bases between. The length of the CDR3 is 18 residues. CDR3 DNA: TGTGCCAGCTGGACAGTCCGAGGAGAGGCTGATGGCACAGATACGCAGTATTTT. It yields the protein CASWTVRGEADGTDTQYF.

V and J are TRBV6-1 and TRBJ2-5, with D maybe TRBD2 (5 bases). CDR3 size: 14 residues. CDR1 MNHNS and CDR2 SASEGT come from the germline V gene. V was shortened by 3 bases and J by 0 bases, with 8 bases between the two germline ends. Here the CDR3 DNA reads TGTGCCAGCAGTGAGGACTGGAACCAAGAGACCCAGTACTTC. Translated, it gives CASSEDWNQETQYF.

V usage is TRBV9 and J usage is TRBJ2-7; the D gene is possibly TRBD1 (5 bases). Germline CDR1 and CDR2: SGDLS and YYNGEE. Between the trimmed V and J ends, which lost 0 bases and 0 bases, there was a span of 10 bases. The CDR3 has 15 residues. The CDR3 region has the DNA TGTGCCAGCAGCGTAGCCCAGGGTAGCTCCTACGAGCAGTACTTC. This encodes CASSVAQGSSYEQYF.

The chain couples TRBV19 to TRBJ2-1; 10 bases map to TRBD1. From germline, CDR1 is LNHDA and CDR2 SQIVND (reference sequence). This CDR3 has 17 residues. With 3 bases clipped from V and 2 bases from J, the junction kept 7 bases outside the gene matches. CDR3 nucleotides: TGTGCCAGTAGTATGCATCCGGGACAGGGGCCCTACAATGAGCAGTTCTTC. It yields the protein CASSMHPGQGPYNEQFF.

The chain has TRBV7-6 and TRBJ2-1; D is perhaps TRBD2 (6 bases). CDR1 is SGHVS and CDR2 is FNYEAQ in the germline V gene. The CDR3 extends over 15 amino acids. Trimming left V 2 bases short and J 8 bases short, with 16 bases between. CDR3 region: CASSLIAVNWDEQFF. The CDR3 bases are TGTGCCAGCAGCTTAATAGCGGTCAATTGGGATGAGCAGTTCTTC.

The chain combines TRBV19 with TRBJ1-2, with D perhaps matching TRBD1 (5 bases). From germline, CDR1 is LNHDA and CDR2 SQIVND (reference sequence). The CDR3 has 13 amino acids. Trimming removed 3 bases at V and 8 bases at J, with 13 bases between. The CDR3, as DNA: TGTGCCAGTAGTATCGGGACTGACGGAGGCTACACCTTC. This translates into CASSIGTDGGYTF.

The gene calls are TRBV4-1 and TRBJ2-2; D call uncertain. Germline V CDR1 and CDR2: MGHRA, YSYEKL. V gave up 3 bases and J gave up 1 base, with 9 bases separating them. The CDR3 covers 15 residues. CDR3 in amino acids: CASSHQKGNTGELFF. CDR3 nucleotide sequence: TGCGCCAGCAGCCATCAGAAGGGGAACACCGGGGAGCTGTTTTTT.

V usage is TRBV5-6 and J usage is TRBJ2-7; D may match TRBD1 or TRBD2 (5 bases each). The CDR3 spans 14 residues. From germline, CDR1 is SGHDT and CDR2 YYEEEE. V lost 4 bases to trimming and J lost 1 base, with 12 bases between them. CDR3 sequence: CASSPGTQSYEQYF. CDR3 sequence (DNA): TGTGCCAGCAGCCCCGGGACGCAGTCCTACGAGCAGTACTTC. Looking up the rest from reference TRBV5-6 and TRBJ2-7 gives the full variable domain: DAGVTQSPTHLIKTRGQQVTLRCSPKSGHDTVSWYQQALGQGPQFIFQYYEEEERQRGNFPDRFSGHQFPNYSSELNVNALLLGDSALYLCASSPGTQSYEQYFGPGTRLTVT.

The V gene is TRBV27, the J gene TRBJ2-1, with 7 bases matching TRBD1. The germline CDR1 and CDR2 sequences are MNHEY and SMNVEV (reference sequence). V lost 7 bases and J lost 6; bases outside the gene matches: 9. The CDR3 loop spans 14 amino acids. The chain's CDR3 is CASMGHYRGNEQFF. Written as DNA, the CDR3 is TGTGCCAGCATGGGACATTACAGGGGCAATGAGCAGTTCTTC.

This clone was seen just once. The CDR3 nucleotides read TGTGCCAGCAGCTTACTAGCGGGACCCACCGGGAATGAGCAGTTCTTC. Residues: CASSLLAGPTGNEQFF. The chain has TRBV7-9 and TRBJ2-1; 9 nucleotides align to TRBD2. J lost 7 bases, V lost 2 bases, and 9 bases had no gene match. The CDR3 has 16 residues. Germline-derived CDR1 and CDR2 are SEHNR and FQNEAQ (reference sequence).